This T cell receptor beta chain was profiled in a study of cytomegalovirus exposure and HLA in healthy donors. Primers included in the PCR were 60 Vbeta and 13 Jbeta primers. Sequencing was performed with immunoSEQ multiplex PCR; in TCRdb, only in-frame clones are kept and a portion is missing. The sample holds 150,000 to 200,000 clones, more than 65% seen once. CDR1 MNHEY and CDR2 SMNVEV come from the germline V gene (reference sequence). The CDR3 spans 14 residues. Trimming took 7 bases from V and 7 from J; bases not matched to a gene: 8. Sequenced material: PBMCs. The V and J genes are TRBV27 and TRBJ1-4; 8 nucleotides match TRBD1. The receptor was derived from a man aged 45-60 years in good health and CMV-seronegative. CDR3 loop: CASNPTGGGEKLFF. The CDR3 DNA is TGTGCCAGCAACCCTACAGGGGGAGGTGAAAAACTGTTTTTT.